This TCR beta chain is from a study of beta chain features in type 1 diabetes. V lost 3 bases to trimming and J lost 6 bases, with 17 bases between them. Germline V lookup: CDR1 SGHTA, CDR2 FQGTGA. The length of the CDR3 is 15 residues. Expressed TCRB transcripts were sequenced because the isolated RNA had all been reverse transcribed beforehand. Generated by immunoSEQ multiplex PCR, the TCRdb table keeps only in-frame clones and is missing some. The top ten clones hold approximately 0.03% of a sample with roughly 230,000 clones, over 8.5% of them seen once. The sample taken for sequencing was naive CD4+ T cells from blood. The clonotype comes from a woman aged 18-29 years in good health. The chain recombines TRBV7-3 with TRBJ1-2, with a possible D match to TRBD1 (5 bases). In DNA, the CDR3 is TGTGCCAGCAGCTTTGAAGGGGCGGACCTCCATGGCTACACCTTC. It is translated as CASSFEGADLHGYTF.